A single sample gave rise to the 32 T cell receptor beta chains below, sequenced in a study of cytomegalovirus exposure and HLA in healthy donors. Use of 60 Vbeta and 13 Jbeta primers characterized the PCR. Method: immunoSEQ multiplex PCR; TCRdb's copy keeps in-frame clones and lacks some. The listing contains roughly 200,000 clones. Sequencing used PBMCs. These TCRs come from a man aged 25-45 years in good health and CMV-seronegative.

The CDR3 is CASSVGQPRDYGYTF. CDR3 nucleotides: TGTGCCAGCAGCGTAGGACAGCCCAGGGACTATGGCTACACCTTC. The gene calls are TRBV9 and TRBJ1-2, with D perhaps matching TRBD1 (5 bases). The CDR3 spans 15 residues. Between the trimmed V and J ends, which lost 0 bases and 3 bases, there was a span of 12 bases. CDR1 and CDR2 from the germline V gene are SGDLS and YYNGEE.

V and J are TRBV5-4 and TRBJ2-5; D is possibly TRBD2 (6 bases). This CDR3 contains 14 residues. CDR1 is SGHNT, CDR2 YYREEE, per germline (reference sequence). Trimming cost V 5 bases and J 5 bases, with 16 bases left between them. The CDR3 is CASSYLAGRETQYF. The DNA for the CDR3 is TGTGCCAGCAGTTACCTGGCGGGACGGGAGACCCAGTACTTC.

V is TRBV11-2 and J is TRBJ2-3; 9 bases align to TRBD1. Trimming cost V 4 bases and J 3 bases; bases outside gene matches: 5. Germline assignment: CDR1 SGHAT and CDR2 FQNNGV. The CDR3 consists of 15 residues. Here the CDR3 DNA reads TGTGCCAGCAGCTCACAACAGGGGGCGACAGATACGCAGTATTTT. Translation gives CASSSQQGATDTQYF.

This chain connects TRBV7-7 to TRBJ2-7, with 9 bases lining up with TRBD1. The V segment lost 5 bases and the J segment 2 bases; nucleotides outside the gene matches: 4. CDR1 and CDR2 (germline): SSHAT, FNYEAQ (reference sequence). The length of the CDR3 is 14 residues. The CDR3 reads CASSPRQGAYEQYF. The CDR3 DNA reads TGTGCCAGCAGCCCCAGACAGGGGGCCTACGAGCAGTACTTC.

The chain links TRBV18 to TRBJ1-2, with D maybe TRBD1 (5 bases). Germline V gene data show CDR1 as KGHSH and CDR2 as LQKENI. The CDR3 contains 15 residues. V lost 6 bases and J lost 2, with 16 bases in between. CDR3 protein: CASSREEGLNYGYTF. CDR3 DNA: TGTGCCAGCTCCCGGGAGGAGGGACTAAACTATGGCTACACCTTC.

V gene TRBV7-2 combines with J gene TRBJ2-3; D is unresolved. V gave up 4 bases and J gave up 11 bases, with 19 bases separating them. This CDR3 region has 14 residues. Germline values: CDR1 SGHTA, CDR2 FQGNSA. CDR3 DNA: TGTGCCAGCAGCTCCCCCGGCCGGCGGCAAGGGCAGTATTTT. It specifies CASSSPGRRQGQYF.

This sequence joins TRBV30 and TRBJ1-4; 8 positions match TRBD1. Germline assignment: CDR1 GTSNPN and CDR2 SVGIG (reference sequence). Trimming removed 8 bases from V and 7 bases from J; junction bases left unmatched: 12. This CDR3 is 14 amino acids long. CDR3 sequence reads: CAADNRGIFEKLFF. The CDR3 DNA reads TGTGCCGCCGATAACAGGGGGATTTTTGAAAAACTGTTTTTT. The full variable domain, rest sourced from reference TRBV30 and TRBJ1-4, is SQTIHQWPATLVQPVGSPLSLECTVEGTSNPNLYWYRQAAGRGLQLLFYSVGIGQISSEVPQNLSASRPQDRQFILSSKKLLLSDSGFYLCAADNRGIFEKLFFGSGTQLSVL.

The rearrangement joins TRBV30 to TRBJ2-1; 7 bases map to TRBD2. This CDR3 contains 15 residues. Germline trimming cut 0 bases from V and 6 bases from J; bases unmatched to any gene: 8. Germline-derived CDR1 and CDR2 are GTSNPN and SVGIG (reference sequence). Written as DNA, the CDR3 is TGTGCCTGGAGTGTCGGAGCGGGAACACCCAATGAGCAGTTCTTC. This codes for CAWSVGAGTPNEQFF. Full variable domain (outside the CDR3, taken from reference TRBV30 and TRBJ2-1): SQTIHQWPATLVQPVGSPLSLECTVEGTSNPNLYWYRQAAGRGLQLLFYSVGIGQISSEVPQNLSASRPQDRQFILSSKKLLLSDSGFYLCAWSVGAGTPNEQFFGPGTRLTVL.

This chain joins TRBV6-1 and TRBJ2-1, with 9 bases that match TRBD1. The CDR3 loop spans 16 amino acids. V gave up 0 bases and J gave up 9 bases; unmatched junction bases: 9. CDR1 and CDR2 (germline): MNHNS, SASEGT. This chain's CDR3 is CASSEALHRGLGEQFF. CDR3 DNA: TGTGCCAGCAGTGAAGCGCTTCACAGGGGGCTGGGTGAGCAGTTCTTC.

This chain links TRBV28 with TRBJ1-1; D unclear. Trimming cost V 2 bases and J 0 bases, with 7 bases left between them. Germline CDR1 and CDR2: MDHEN and SYDVKM. This CDR3 has 14 amino acids. CDR3 bases: TGTGCCAGCAGTTTAGGCAGGATGAACACTGAAGCTTTCTTT. Translation gives CASSLGRMNTEAFF.

The chain joins TRBV2 to TRBJ2-7, with 7 positions matching TRBD2. Losses at the gene ends were 3 bases for V and 3 bases for J; bases not matched to a gene: 2. The V gene's germline CDR1 is SNHLY and CDR2 FYNNEI. The CDR3 runs to 13 residues. CDR3 residues: CASSDGGSYEQYF. The CDR3 DNA is TGTGCCAGCAGTGACGGCGGGAGCTACGAGCAGTACTTC.

The chain has TRBV29-1 and TRBJ2-2; the D gene is possibly TRBD1 (5 bases). The CDR3 is made up of 14 amino acids. The germline gives CDR1 SQVTM, CDR2 ANQGSEA. V was pared by 6 bases and J by 5 bases, with 16 bases between. The CDR3 sequence: CSVMTPPGTGELFF. Here the CDR3 DNA reads TGCAGCGTCATGACCCCCCCAGGGACCGGGGAGCTGTTTTTT.

The rearrangement links TRBV29-1 to TRBJ2-1; D gene ambiguous. V lost 1 base and J lost 1, with 8 bases in between. The CDR3 extends over 14 amino acids. Germline assignment: CDR1 SQVTM and CDR2 ANQGSEA. CDR3 in DNA: TGCAGCGTTGAAGGGCAGTCTTCCTACAATGAGCAGTTCTTC. Amino acids: CSVEGQSSYNEQFF.

The chain employs TRBV5-1 and TRBJ2-2; 7 bases match TRBD1. The germline gives CDR1 SGHRS, CDR2 YFSETQ. The CDR3 has 16 amino acids. With 0 bases clipped from V and 3 bases from J, the junction kept 5 bases outside the gene matches. The CDR3 sequence is CASSLADREDTGELFF. Written as DNA, the CDR3 is TGCGCCAGCAGCTTGGCCGACAGGGAAGACACCGGGGAGCTGTTTTTT. Variable domain in full (rest from reference TRBV5-1 and TRBJ2-2): KAGVTQTPRYLIKTRGQQVTLSCSPISGHRSVSWYQQTPGQGLQFLFEYFSETQRNKGNFPGRFSGRQFSNSRSEMNVSTLELGDSALYLCASSLADREDTGELFFGEGSRLTVL.

The chain joins TRBV7-9 to TRBJ1-3; D may be TRBD1 (6 bases). This CDR3 is 16 amino acids long. CDR1 and CDR2 from the germline V gene are SEHNR and FQNEAQ (reference sequence). V was shortened by 2 bases and J by 2 bases, with 13 bases between the two germline ends. This CDR3 reads CASSLSLWTAGNTIYF. The CDR3 region has the DNA TGTGCCAGCAGCTTATCCCTGTGGACAGCTGGAAACACCATATATTTT.

The rearrangement joins TRBV30 to TRBJ1-2; no clear D gene. Trimming stripped 3 bases from V and 5 bases from J, with 13 bases between. CDR1 is GTSNPN, CDR2 SVGIG, per germline (reference sequence). The CDR3 spans 13 residues. The CDR3 bases are TGTGCCTGGAGACAGTCGGGAGGATATGGCTACACCTTC. Protein: CAWRQSGGYGYTF.

This chain joins TRBV7-2 and TRBJ2-7; possible D gene TRBD1, 6 bases. The CDR3 sequence is 15 residues long. Trimming left V 3 bases short and J 6 bases short, with 18 bases between. The germline V gene has CDR1 SGHTA and CDR2 FQGNSA. CDR3 sequence (DNA): TGTGCCAGCAGCTTCGTCACAGGGTTGGTGGGCGAGCAGTACTTC. Translation gives CASSFVTGLVGEQYF. Drawing the rest from reference TRBV7-2 and TRBJ2-7, the complete variable domain is GAGVSQSPSNKVTEKGKDVELRCDPISGHTALYWYRQSLGQGLEFLIYFQGNSAPDKSGLPSDRFSAERTGGSVSTLTIQRTQQEDSAVYLCASSFVTGLVGEQYFGPGTRLTVT.

The V and J genes are TRBV27 and TRBJ1-3, with D tentatively TRBD1 (6 bases). The CDR3 consists of 16 residues. Germline V lookup: CDR1 MNHEY, CDR2 SMNVEV (reference sequence). V was cut by 6 bases and J by 2 bases, with 17 bases left in between. In nucleotides, the CDR3 is TGTGCCAGCAGCAGGGGACATTCGAACCCTGGAAACACCATATATTTT. This translates into CASSRGHSNPGNTIYF.

The CDR3 DNA is TGCGCCAGCAGTCACTTAACCGGCTTGACAGGGGCCATGGGCACTGAAGCTTTCTTT. It specifies CASSHLTGLTGAMGTEAFF. The chain employs TRBV23-1 and TRBJ1-1, with 8 bases lining up with TRBD1. TRBV23-1 counts as an open reading frame of uncertain function. Trimming took 3 bases from V and 4 from J; bases not matched to a gene: 19. The CDR3 loop spans 19 amino acids.

The J gene is TRBJ1-5, the V gene TRBV29-1; D perhaps matches TRBD1 (6 bases). Trimming removed 6 bases from V and 4 bases from J, with 13 bases in between. Germline CDR1 and CDR2: SQVTM and ANQGSEA. This CDR3 has 13 residues. CDR3 DNA: TGCAGCGTCCAAGGGGGGGAGAATCAGCCCCAGCATTTT. This sequence encodes CSVQGGENQPQHF.

V gene TRBV19 combines with J gene TRBJ2-2, with 10 bases lining up with TRBD2. V trimming: 4 bases; J trimming: 2 bases; junction bases outside the gene matches: 10. Germline values: CDR1 LNHDA, CDR2 SQIVND (reference sequence). CDR3 length: 18 amino acids. CDR3 region: CASSRGLARRRNTGELFF. CDR3 in DNA: TGTGCCAGTAGTAGGGGACTAGCGAGAAGAAGAAACACCGGGGAGCTGTTTTTT.

V and J are TRBV4-1 and TRBJ1-5; unclear D gene. From germline, CDR1 is MGHRA and CDR2 YSYEKL. The CDR3 is 17 amino acids. Trimming removed 0 bases from V and 1 base from J, with 13 bases in between. CDR3 amino acids: CASSQDAGRGSNQPQHF. The DNA of the CDR3 is TGCGCCAGCAGCCAAGATGCGGGTCGCGGGAGCAATCAGCCCCAGCATTTT.

The chain joins TRBV20-1 to TRBJ1-1; TRBD1 matches at 8 bases. The germline V gene encodes CDR1 DFQATT and CDR2 SNEGSKA (reference sequence). CDR3 size: 11 residues. The CDR3 DNA is TGCGGACAGGGAACCATCGGGAAGGCTTTCTTT. This codes for CGQGTIGKAFF.

This chain connects TRBV7-6 to TRBJ2-4, with 10 bases that match TRBD1. After removal of 0 bases from V and 9 bases from J, the junction contained 5 bases not matched to a gene. The CDR3 runs 15 residues. CDR1 and CDR2 (germline): SGHVS, FNYEAQ. CDR3 sequence: CASSLAEGTGVIQYF. The DNA for the CDR3 is TGTGCCAGCAGCTTAGCGGAGGGGACAGGGGTCATTCAGTACTTC.

The gene calls are TRBV11-3 and TRBJ1-1, with unresolved D. Germline V CDR1 and CDR2: SGHNT, YENEEA. This CDR3 comprises 15 residues. Trimming pared 0 bases from V and 5 bases from J, leaving 13 bases between. The CDR3 spells CASSLDYPGRTEAFF. In DNA, the CDR3 is TGTGCCAGCAGCTTAGACTATCCGGGGAGAACTGAAGCTTTCTTT.

The chain carries TRBV6-4 and TRBJ2-2, with 12 bases matching TRBD2. Germline loops: CDR1 MRHNA, CDR2 SNTAGT. Unmatched junction bases numbered 4, after V lost 8 bases and J lost 3 bases. There are 15 residues in the CDR3. CDR3 protein: CASSGTSGHTGELFF. The CDR3, as DNA: TGTGCCAGCTCCGGGACTAGCGGGCACACCGGGGAGCTGTTTTTT.

This rearrangement joins TRBV30 to TRBJ1-1, with D hard to call. CDR1 is GTSNPN and CDR2 is SVGIG in the germline V gene (reference sequence). The CDR3 extends over 13 amino acids. Deletions cut 1 base from V and 0 bases from J, with 6 bases between. The CDR3 region has the DNA TGTGCCTGGAGTGAACAGATGAACACTGAAGCTTTCTTT. It yields the protein CAWSEQMNTEAFF.

The chain has TRBV19 and TRBJ1-6, with D perhaps matching TRBD1 (5 bases). CDR1 LNHDA and CDR2 SQIVND come from the germline V gene (reference sequence). This CDR3 has 15 amino acids. Trimming cost V 1 base and J 4 bases, with 8 bases left between them. CDR3 amino acids: CASSIGQIYNSPLHF. CDR3 nucleotides: TGTGCCAGTAGTATAGGACAGATTTATAATTCACCCCTCCACTTT.

V and J are TRBV6-5 and TRBJ1-1, with D possibly being TRBD1 (6 bases). The germline gives CDR1 MNHEY, CDR2 SVGAGI. Trimming pared 6 bases from V and 3 bases from J, leaving 14 bases between. The CDR3 length is 14 residues. The CDR3 sequence: CASSRKGGDTEAFF. As DNA, the CDR3 is TGTGCCAGCAGCCGTAAGGGGGGGGACACTGAAGCTTTCTTT.

The rearrangement links TRBV5-1 to TRBJ2-7, with D possibly being TRBD1 (5 bases). Between the trimmed V and J ends, which lost 0 bases and 3 bases, there was a span of 19 bases. Germline V gene data show CDR1 as SGHRS and CDR2 as YFSETQ. The CDR3 loop spans 17 amino acids. The CDR3 protein is CASSLGAVDRAGYEQYF. CDR3 in DNA: TGCGCCAGCAGCTTGGGGGCGGTCGACAGAGCCGGCTACGAGCAGTACTTC.

The chain couples TRBV27 to TRBJ1-2; TRBD1 matches at 9 bases. V shed 4 bases, J shed 7 bases, and the junction held 7 bases outside the gene matches. Germline-derived CDR1 and CDR2 are MNHEY and SMNVEV (reference sequence). This CDR3 has 14 amino acids. CDR3 nucleotides: TGTGCCAGCAGTTCTGCAGGGACAGGGCTTGGCTACACCTTC. Its protein product is CASSSAGTGLGYTF.

The chain recombines TRBV6-6 with TRBJ2-2; 8 nucleotides line up with TRBD2. Germline values: CDR1 MNHNY, CDR2 SVGAGI (reference sequence). The CDR3 totals 15 residues. With 4 bases clipped from V and 4 bases from J, the junction kept 5 bases outside the gene matches. Here the CDR3 reads CASSSSGSITGELFF. Written as DNA, the CDR3 is TGTGCCAGCAGTTCGAGCGGGAGTATCACCGGGGAGCTGTTTTTT.